This TCR beta chain was obtained from a study of a mutant IDH1 vaccine in newly diagnosed glioma. Turning to the study itself: Patients in the study were vaccinated eight times, receiving shots in weeks 1, 3, 5, 7, 11, 15, 19 and 23. Sex distribution of treated patients was roughly 60% male and roughly 38% female; mean age was around 40 years. Beforehand, treatment had been radiotherapy, temozolomide, or both; the majority received both.

Time point: week 23, last vaccination. Vaccinated patients received 300 ug of mutant IDH1 20-mer peptide per dose, with topical imiquimod. Those who donated had recent WHO grade 3 or 4 IDH1-mutant, ATRX-lost astrocytomas. Note on this clone: Its specificity is not known.

Trimming took 2 bases from V and 5 from J, leaving 6 bases between them. Per the germline V gene, CDR1 is MNHNY and CDR2 is SVGAGI (reference sequence). This CDR3 is 12 amino acids long. The assay was immunoSEQ multiplex PCR, and TCRdb's table has in-frame clones only and misses some. In the table there are approximately 60,000 clones, 75% to 90% of which are singletons. The rearrangement joins TRBV6-6 to TRBJ1-1, with TRBD1 as a possible D gene (5 bases). Sequenced material: PBMCs, taken from a glioma patient whose treatment included an IDH1 peptide vaccine. This sequence originates from a man aged 35 to 55 with glioma. DNA of the CDR3: TGTGCCAGCAGTTACAGGACAACTGAAGCTTTCTTT. This encodes CASSYRTTEAFF.